These T cell receptor beta chains were read from a single sample in a study of CD8 T cells in Susac syndrome. MiXCR was run by TCRdb on the immunoSEQ multiplex PCR reads, yielding one entry per CDR3 protein. The sample lists about 280,000 distinct CDR3 sequences; about 85% were seen once. Sequenced material: CD8+ T cells from PBMCs. Receptors originate from a human donor with multiple sclerosis. Both conserved end residues are part of each CDR3. A D gene is named only where the DNA matches it firmly. Clone size is not always given. Where it is, it says once, few, many or a class for expanded clones.

v_call	j_call	clone_size	d_call	cdr3_nt	cdr3_aa
TRBV6-5	TRBJ2-1	-	-	TGTGCCACTAAAGGGACCCCGGGTCCCTACAATGAGCAGTTCTTC	CATKGTPGPYNEQFF
TRBV12-5	TRBJ2-1	-	TRBD2	TGTGCTAGTGGTTTGGTTCTTAGCGGGAGTTATTACAATGAGCAGTTCTTC	CASGLVLSGSYYNEQFF
TRBV27	TRBJ2-1	once	TRBD2	TGTGCCAGCACCCCCCTCCGACTAGCGGGAGGGGGAAATGAGCAGTTCTTC	CASTPLRLAGGGNEQFF
TRBV2	TRBJ2-7	-	-	TGTGCCAGCAGTGAAGCTCTAGACATCTCCTACGAGCAGTACTTC	CASSEALDISYEQYF
TRBV9	TRBJ2-1	-	TRBD2	TGTGCCAGCAGCGTATCCAATAGCGGGAGTCATGAGCAGTTCTTC	CASSVSNSGSHEQFF
TRBV25-1	TRBJ1-2	-	-	TGTGCCAGTGTGGGCTTAGAGACTGCCACAGGGTATGGCTACACCTTC	CASVGLETATGYGYTF
TRBV7-8	TRBJ2-5	-	-	TGTGCCAGCAGCTTAGGGACGGCGAAAGAGACCCAGTACTTC	CASSLGTAKETQYF
TRBV6-6	TRBJ1-1	-	-	TGTGCCAGCAGTTATGGAGCAGGCGAAGCTTTCTTT	CASSYGAGEAFF
TRBV19	TRBJ2-2	-	-	TGTGCCAGTAGTAATCTGAAGTCTCCCCCTCTATACACCGGGGAGCTGTTTTTT	CASSNLKSPPLYTGELFF
TRBV12-3/TRBV12-4	TRBJ2-7	-	-	TGTGCCAGCAGTCCCCCCCTAGGCTACGAGCAGTACTTC	CASSPPLGYEQYF
TRBV10-3	TRBJ2-7	-	TRBD1	TGTGCCATCAGGGCCGGGACAGGGGATTTCTACGAGCAGTACTTC	CAIRAGTGDFYEQYF
TRBV13	TRBJ2-3	-	-	TGTGCCAGCAGCCCAACGTACAGCACAGATACGCAGTATTTT	CASSPTYSTDTQYF
TRBV5-6	TRBJ2-4	once	-	TGTGCCAGCACCCCTGGAGGGACCAAAAACATTCAGTACTTC	CASTPGGTKNIQYF
TRBV9	TRBJ2-2	-	TRBD2	TGTGCCAGCAGCACGAGGACTAGCGGGTTCAACACCGGGGAGCTGTTTTTT	CASSTRTSGFNTGELFF
TRBV19	TRBJ1-5	-	-	TGTGCCAGTACGGATTGGAGTTATAGCAATCAGCCCCAGCATTTT	CASTDWSYSNQPQHF
TRBV2	TRBJ1-5	once	-	TGTGCCAGCAGGGCGGGGCAGGGACGATGGACCCAGCATTTT	CASRAGQGRWTQHF
TRBV29-1	TRBJ2-7	-	-	TGCAGCGTTGAAGTTGGTGCGGCCGAGCAGTACTTC	CSVEVGAAEQYF
TRBV28	TRBJ2-1	-	-	TGTGCCAGCAGTTTTGCCACGGTCGCCCTGTACAATGAGCAGTTCTTC	CASSFATVALYNEQFF
TRBV4-1	TRBJ1-2	-	-	TGCGCCAGCAGCCCTTGGGCAAGGGGGGCCCCCTATGGCTACACCTTC	CASSPWARGAPYGYTF
TRBV27	TRBJ2-3	-	-	TGTGCCAGCAGACTAGTAGCGTTGAATTGGCCAGATACGCAGTATTTT	CASRLVALNWPDTQYF
TRBV30	TRBJ1-2	-	TRBD1	TGTGCCTGGAGCCAGACAGGGAAGGATGGCTACACCTTC	CAWSQTGKDGYTF
TRBV5-5	TRBJ1-2	few	-	TGTGCCAGCAGGGATGGGGGGCTTGGCTATGGCTACACCTTC	CASRDGGLGYGYTF
TRBV6-6	TRBJ1-1	-	TRBD1	TGTGCCAGCAGTTACTTTGGAGGGGGCGTGAACACTGAAGCTTTCTTT	CASSYFGGGVNTEAFF
TRBV7-9	TRBJ2-3	-	TRBD1	TGTGCCAGCAGCACCCCAAGGGCCGGGACAGGGAGCACAGATACGCAGTATTTT	CASSTPRAGTGSTDTQYF
TRBV12-3/TRBV12-4	TRBJ2-1	-	-	TGTGCCAGCCGGCAGCTGGATGAGCAGTTCTTC	CASRQLDEQFF
TRBV28	TRBJ1-1	-	-	TGTGCCAGCAGTTTATCCCCCGGGTCCAACACTGAAGCTTTCTTT	CASSLSPGSNTEAFF
TRBV7-9	TRBJ1-5	-	TRBD1	TGTGCCAGCAGCTTAGGAGACAGGGGGCCCCAGCATTTT	CASSLGDRGPQHF
TRBV9	TRBJ2-5	once	-	TGTGCCAGCAGCGTAGGGGGGCGCCAAGAGACCCAGTACTTC	CASSVGGRQETQYF
TRBV13	TRBJ2-2	-	-	TGTGCCAGCAGCTTCCGGGGCGTCAGCACCGGGGAGCTGTTTTTT	CASSFRGVSTGELFF
TRBV7-4	TRBJ1-1	-	-	TGTGCCAGCAGCTCGCTCCGGGACCCTAACCGGAACACTGAAGCTTTCTTT	CASSSLRDPNRNTEAFF
TRBV24-1	TRBJ1-1	-	-	TGTGCCACCAGTGATTTTACAGACACTGAAGCTTTCTTT	CATSDFTDTEAFF